One sample yielded the 21 T cell receptor beta chains listed below, sequenced in a study of Ad26.COV2.S vaccination and SARS-CoV-2 variants. The treatment is: 15 to 20 received Ad26.COV2.S at low or high dose, single or two shots; a few received placebo; per-sample allocation not given. All samples were drawn on day 63, counting from the first vaccine or placebo injection. Some clones are missing from TCRdb's copy, which holds only in-frame ones; the method was immunoSEQ multiplex PCR. The table includes approximately 410,000 clones, approximately 90% detected once. Source: peripheral blood, taken in a trial of Ad26.COV2.S vaccine versus placebo. These receptors were collected from a person between 18 and 59 years old who received the Ad26.COV2.S COVID-19 vaccine or a placebo.

This clone occurred a few times. J is TRBJ2-2 and V is TRBV19, with D perhaps being TRBD1 or TRBD2 (6 bases each). V was trimmed by 5 bases and J by 5 bases, leaving 21 bases between them. Germline-derived CDR1 and CDR2 are LNHDA and SQIVND (reference sequence). The CDR3 contains 17 residues. The CDR3 region has the DNA TGTGCCAGTAGTGAAATCCCACAGGGAGGAGGGACCGGGGAGCTGTTTTTT. The encoded protein is CASSEIPQGGGTGELFF.

The CDR3 loop is CASRSGMVYGYTF. CDR3 coding DNA: TGTGCCAGCAGATCGGGGATGGTCTATGGCTACACCTTC. This chain connects TRBV27 to TRBJ1-2; D not resolved. The germline V gene encodes CDR1 MNHEY and CDR2 SMNVEV (reference sequence). V lost 6 bases and J 4 bases, leaving 12 bases between the germline ends. This CDR3 region has 13 residues.

V gene TRBV18 combines with J gene TRBJ1-5; a weak D match, TRBD1 (6 bases). Germline lookup yields CDR1 KGHSH and CDR2 LQKENI. V was pared by 0 bases and J by 0 bases, with 12 bases between. CDR3 size: 17 residues. CDR3 protein: CASSPPGTQGSNQPQHF. In DNA form, the CDR3 reads TGTGCCAGCTCACCACCAGGGACACAGGGTAGCAATCAGCCCCAGCATTTT.

This chain connects TRBV4-3 to TRBJ2-1, with D hard to call. The ends were cut back, 4 bases at V and 7 bases at J, with 20 bases in the middle. The CDR3 extends over 16 amino acids. In germline, CDR1 is LGHNA, CDR2 YSLEER. The CDR3: CASSPQLGSLRNEQFF. Written as DNA, the CDR3 is TGCGCCAGCAGCCCCCAGCTAGGGTCCCTCCGGAATGAGCAGTTCTTC.

This clone has just one count. The chain combines TRBV28 with TRBJ1-2; maybe TRBD1 (5 bases). V dropped 5 bases and J dropped 0 bases, with 13 bases sitting between them. The CDR3 is 15 amino acids. Germline CDR1 is MDHEN and CDR2 is SYDVKM. CDR3 loop: CASSPWWGTNYGYTF. The CDR3 DNA sequence: TGTGCCAGCAGTCCCTGGTGGGGCACTAACTATGGCTACACCTTC.

This clone was detected once. V gene TRBV19 combines with J gene TRBJ1-1; D possibly corresponds to TRBD1 (5 bases). V lost 7 bases to trimming and J lost 4 bases, with 16 bases between them. Germline CDR1 is LNHDA and CDR2 is SQIVND (reference sequence). This CDR3 is built from 14 residues. As DNA, the CDR3 is TGTGCCAGTAACCCCGGGAAGGGGAGCACTGAAGCTTTCTTT. This codes for CASNPGKGSTEAFF.

The rearrangement uses TRBV5-1 and TRBJ1-2; 7 nucleotides line up with TRBD1. The V and J ends lost 2 bases and 8 bases, in that order; junction bases with no gene match: 6. CDR1 SGHRS and CDR2 YFSETQ come from the germline V gene. There are 13 residues in the CDR3. The CDR3 nucleotides read TGCGCCAGCAGCTTAGACAGGGATGGGGGCTACACCTTC. Protein sequence: CASSLDRDGGYTF.

This sequence joins TRBV11-2 and TRBJ2-1; 7 nucleotides match TRBD2. V shed 0 bases, J shed 3 bases, and the junction held 11 bases outside the gene matches. The CDR3 runs to 18 residues. Germline CDR1 is SGHAT and CDR2 is FQNNGV. The CDR3 DNA reads TGTGCCAGCAGCTTAGACCCCCACCCGCGGGGGTACTACAATGAGCAGTTCTTC. Amino acid sequence: CASSLDPHPRGYYNEQFF.

V and J are TRBV27 and TRBJ2-2; maybe TRBD1 (5 bases). The germline gives CDR1 MNHEY, CDR2 SMNVEV (reference sequence). The CDR3 totals 13 residues. V was clipped by 3 bases and J by 6 bases, with 8 bases between them. CDR3 amino acids: CASSFQGPGELFF. DNA of the CDR3: TGTGCCAGCAGTTTTCAGGGTCCCGGGGAGCTGTTTTTT.

In this sample, this clone turned up a few times. This chain connects TRBV30 to TRBJ1-3; tentative D call: TRBD1 (5 bases). Deletions cut 1 base from V and 0 bases from J, with 7 bases between. Germline CDR1 GTSNPN, CDR2 SVGIG (reference sequence). CDR3 size: 14 residues. The CDR3 here is CAWSAGSSGNTIYF. In DNA, the CDR3 is TGTGCCTGGAGTGCAGGGAGCTCTGGAAACACCATATATTTT.

V usage is TRBV2 and J usage is TRBJ2-7, with TRBD2 matching over 13 bases. The CDR3 runs 14 residues. Trimming cost V 9 bases and J 1 base; bases outside gene matches: 3. Germline V lookup: CDR1 SNHLY, CDR2 FYNNEI. The CDR3 DNA is TGTGCCAGGCCGGGACTAGCGGGGTCCTACGAGCAGTACTTC. Protein product: CARPGLAGSYEQYF.

The chain is built from TRBV29-1 and TRBJ2-1; D remains ambiguous. CDR1 is SQVTM and CDR2 is ANQGSEA in the germline V gene. The CDR3 has 14 amino acids. CDR3 sequence (DNA): TGCGTGGCGAGGATTTACGGAGTCTACAATGAGCAGTTCTTC. It yields the protein CVARIYGVYNEQFF.

V is TRBV25-1 and J is TRBJ2-3, with D perhaps matching TRBD2 (6 bases). CDR1 is MGHDK and CDR2 is SYGVNS in the germline V gene. This CDR3 region has 15 residues. Trimming stripped 3 bases from V and 2 bases from J, with 12 bases between. In DNA form, the CDR3 reads TGTGCCAGCAGTGAGTTTGGACTACCCACAGATACGCAGTATTTT. Translated: CASSEFGLPTDTQYF.

The chain is built from TRBV5-1 and TRBJ2-7, with 9 bases matching TRBD2. Losses at the gene ends were 2 bases for V and 2 bases for J; bases not matched to a gene: 8. Germline CDR1 and CDR2: SGHRS and YFSETQ. The CDR3 covers 16 residues. The CDR3 nucleotides read TGCGCCAGCAGCTTCCCCACAAGCGGGGGGACCTACGAGCAGTACTTC. Amino acids: CASSFPTSGGTYEQYF.

The rearrangement joins TRBV12-3 or TRBV12-4 to TRBJ2-3, with D maybe TRBD2 (5 bases). V was pared by 6 bases and J by 4 bases, with 8 bases between. The CDR3 length is 12 residues. CDR3 loop: CASRAGADTQYF. The CDR3 DNA reads TGTGCCAGCAGGGCGGGCGCAGATACGCAGTATTTT.

The V gene is TRBV6-5, the J gene TRBJ2-1; TRBD1 is a possible D gene (6 bases). The germline gives CDR1 MNHEY, CDR2 SVGAGI. The CDR3 loop spans 14 amino acids. V shed 10 bases and J shed 5 bases, with 18 bases lying between them. CDR3 DNA: TGTGCCACGGCCCTTGAGGGGGTACACAATGAGCAGTTCTTC. As protein: CATALEGVHNEQFF.

The CDR3 sequence is CASGLIRDRNQPQHF. For the CDR3, the DNA is TGTGCTAGTGGTCTAATCCGGGACAGAAATCAGCCCCAGCATTTT. The chain recombines TRBV12-5 with TRBJ1-5, with TRBD1 identical over 7 bases. With 5 bases clipped from V and 4 bases from J, the junction kept 8 bases outside the gene matches. The CDR3 length is 15 residues. Germline V gives CDR1 LGHNT, CDR2 FRNRAP.

The V and J genes are TRBV5-1 and TRBJ2-2, with D possibly being TRBD1 or TRBD2 (5 bases each). The CDR3 loop spans 15 amino acids. Germline CDR1 and CDR2: SGHRS and YFSETQ. Trimming left V 0 bases short and J 7 bases short, with 13 bases between. The CDR3 nucleotides are TGCGCCAGCAGCTTGGCGGGTGCGAGGGGCGGGGAGCTGTTTTTT. Protein sequence: CASSLAGARGGELFF.

The chain recombines TRBV5-4 with TRBJ1-2; possible D gene TRBD1, 6 bases. Germline CDR1 reads SGHNT; CDR2 reads YYREEE (reference sequence). CDR3 length: 19 residues. V was clipped by 4 bases and J by 2 bases, with 27 bases between them. The CDR3 loop is CASSRLKSGQGGLNYGYTF. Written as DNA, the CDR3 is TGTGCCAGCAGCCGCTTGAAAAGTGGACAAGGGGGGCTCAACTATGGCTACACCTTC.

V usage is TRBV9 and J usage is TRBJ2-7; D call uncertain. CDR1 is SGDLS, CDR2 YYNGEE, per germline. V was shortened by 0 bases and J by 2 bases, with 9 bases between the two germline ends. The CDR3 contains 14 residues. The CDR3 sequence: CASSVGGLPYEQYF. The CDR3 nucleotides read TGTGCCAGCAGCGTAGGTGGGCTTCCCTACGAGCAGTACTTC.

This chain connects TRBV7-2 to TRBJ2-2, with 7 positions matching TRBD1. The V and J ends lost 5 bases and 4 bases, in that order; junction bases with no gene match: 10. The CDR3 runs to 16 residues. CDR1 is SGHTA and CDR2 is FQGNSA in the germline V gene. CDR3 amino acids: CASSIQTGVVTGELFF. CDR3 in DNA: TGTGCCAGCAGCATACAAACAGGGGTCGTCACCGGGGAGCTGTTTTTT.